These 23 T cell receptor beta chains came from one sample sequenced in a study of blood T cell repertoires in COVID-19. The table came from immunoSEQ multiplex PCR; TCRdb's copy has only in-frame clones and leaves some out. The table includes more than 350,000 clones, roughly 84% detected once. The sample was PBMCs or T cells enriched from blood (not recorded which). These receptors all come from a woman between 18 and 29 years old who had been exposed to COVID-19.

This sequence joins TRBV14 and TRBJ2-1; 8 bases fit TRBD2. The trim removed 3 bases at V and 9 bases at J, leaving 16 bases unmatched. From germline, CDR1 is SGHDN and CDR2 FVKESK. The CDR3 length is 17 residues. CDR3 nucleotide sequence: TGTGCCAGCAGCCACCAAAATCCGGGACTAGGTCGGGGTGAGCAGTTCTTC. Translated: CASSHQNPGLGRGEQFF.

The rearrangement links TRBV7-2 to TRBJ2-2; 10 bases align to TRBD2. The germline gives CDR1 SGHTA, CDR2 FQGNSA. The CDR3 consists of 17 residues. Trimming took 4 bases from V and 7 from J; bases not matched to a gene: 12. CDR3 in DNA: TGTGCCAGCAGCTCATCCAGCCTAGCGGGAGTCGTCGGGGAGCTGTTTTTT. Residues: CASSSSSLAGVVGELFF.

The J gene is TRBJ1-3, the V gene TRBV29-1, with D possibly TRBD1 on 6 matching bases. Trimming cost V 6 bases and J 4 bases, with 19 bases left between them. Germline CDR1 reads SQVTM; CDR2 reads ANQGSEA. The CDR3 consists of 15 residues. CDR3 amino acids: CSVTPDSLGGNTIYF. The CDR3 DNA reads TGCAGCGTAACCCCGGACAGCCTGGGCGGAAACACCATATATTTT.

This clone was detected only a few times. CDR3 nucleotides: TGTGCCAGCAGCGTAGCTCTGGCCCCTCCACAGTTCTTC. It specifies CASSVALAPPQFF. V is TRBV9 and J is TRBJ2-1; D gene ambiguous. The CDR3 has 13 residues. V was pared by 0 bases and J by 13 bases, with 14 bases between. Per the germline V gene, CDR1 is SGDLS and CDR2 is YYNGEE.

The chain combines TRBV28 with TRBJ1-2, with D perhaps matching TRBD1 (6 bases). Germline assignment: CDR1 MDHEN and CDR2 SYDVKM. The CDR3 is 12 residues long. Trimming cost V 6 bases and J 1 base, with 6 bases left between them. The CDR3 bases are TGTGCCAGCAGACAGGGTAACTATGGCTACACCTTC. This gives the protein CASRQGNYGYTF.

The chain is built from TRBV13 and TRBJ1-2, with TRBD1 matching 10 bases. The CDR3 length is 19 residues. Germline trimming cut 5 bases from V and 4 bases from J; bases unmatched to any gene: 19. In germline, CDR1 is PRHDT, CDR2 FYEKMQ (reference sequence). In nucleotides, the CDR3 is TGTGCCAGCAGCAAAACCAATACCGGGACAGGGGTTTATGGCTATGGCTACACCTTC. Translating gives CASSKTNTGTGVYGYGYTF.

The chain carries TRBV28 and TRBJ2-7; the match to TRBD2 covers 8 bases. V dropped 3 bases and J dropped 3; count of bases not matched to a gene: 4. The V gene's germline CDR1 is MDHEN and CDR2 SYDVKM. This CDR3 comprises 14 residues. The CDR3 loop reads CASSFSGGDYEQYF. In nucleotides, the CDR3 is TGTGCCAGCAGTTTCTCCGGGGGGGACTACGAGCAGTACTTC.

The rearrangement uses TRBV9 and TRBJ2-1, with D possibly matching TRBD2 (6 bases). Per germline, CDR1 SGDLS and CDR2 YYNGEE. This CDR3 is 12 amino acids long. The V end lost 5 bases, the J end lost 4 bases, and 7 bases lay between the germline ends. CDR3 DNA sequence: TGTGCCAGCAGGGGACTTTACAATGAGCAGTTCTTC. Translated, it gives CASRGLYNEQFF.

The V call is TRBV11-2, the J call TRBJ2-7, with 10 bases that match TRBD2. From germline, CDR1 is SGHAT and CDR2 FQNNGV. Trimming at V came to 4 bases and at J to 0 bases, leaving 3 bases not matched to a gene. This CDR3 is built from 15 residues. In DNA form, the CDR3 reads TGTGCCAGCAGCTCTGCTAGCGGGAGCTCCTACGAGCAGTACTTC. It translates to CASSSASGSSYEQYF.

Only a few counts were recorded for this clone. V and J are TRBV7-9 and TRBJ2-7; no clear D gene. There are 12 residues in the CDR3. CDR1 and CDR2 from the germline V gene are SEHNR and FQNEAQ (reference sequence). Trimming pared 2 bases from V and 4 bases from J, leaving 6 bases between. In nucleotides, the CDR3 is TGTGCCAGCAGCTTATCACAGTACGAGCAGTACTTC. Its translation is CASSLSQYEQYF.

The rearrangement uses TRBV28 and TRBJ2-3, with 11 bases lining up with TRBD2. V shed 7 bases, J shed 0 bases, and the junction held 3 bases outside the gene matches. The CDR3 sequence is 15 residues long. Germline V CDR1 and CDR2: MDHEN, SYDVKM. In nucleotides, the CDR3 is TGTGCCAGCACCCGGACTAGCGGGAGCACAGATACGCAGTATTTT. It is translated as CASTRTSGSTDTQYF. Variable domain in full (rest from reference TRBV28 and TRBJ2-3): DVKVTQSSRYLVKRTGEKVFLECVQDMDHENMFWYRQDPGLGLRLIYFSYDVKMKEKGDIPEGYSVSREKKERFSLILESASTNQTSMYLCASTRTSGSTDTQYFGPGTRLTVL.

In DNA, the CDR3 is TGTGCCAGCAGTTACCTCACAGGGGGCTCTGGAAACACCATATATTTT. Residues: CASSYLTGGSGNTIYF. This sequence joins TRBV6-5 and TRBJ1-3; 8 bases fit TRBD1. Germline CDR1 reads MNHEY; CDR2 reads SVGAGI. The length of the CDR3 is 16 residues. V shed 2 bases, J shed 0 bases, and the junction held 3 bases outside the gene matches.

The gene calls are TRBV7-9 and TRBJ2-1; 10 bases fit TRBD2. The CDR3 is 16 residues long. The ends lost 1 base at V and 10 bases at J; junction bases unmatched: 10. CDR1 and CDR2 from the germline V gene are SEHNR and FQNEAQ (reference sequence). The CDR3 nucleotides read TGTGCCAGCAGCTTAGGAGGACTAGCGGCCCCCCAGGAGCAGTTCTTC. This codes for CASSLGGLAAPQEQFF.

The rearrangement joins TRBV14 to TRBJ2-7; D is unclear. V lost 4 bases, J lost 0 bases, and 7 bases lay in between. CDR3 size: 13 residues. CDR1 and CDR2 (germline): SGHDN, FVKESK. CDR3 DNA: TGTGCCAGCAGCCCTCCACTCTCCTACGAGCAGTACTTC. Translating it yields CASSPPLSYEQYF. Full variable domain (rest looked up from reference TRBV14 and TRBJ2-7): EAGVTQFPSHSVIEKGQTVTLRCDPISGHDNLYWYRRVMGKEIKFLLHFVKESKQDESGMPNNRFLAERTGGTYSTLKVQPAELEDSGVYFCASSPPLSYEQYFGPGTRLTVT.

This sequence joins TRBV18 and TRBJ1-1; D not certain. The V end lost 6 bases, the J end lost 4 bases, and 12 bases lay between the germline ends. Looked up from germline, CDR1 is KGHSH and CDR2 is LQKENI. CDR3 length equals 13 residues. CDR3 residues: CASSEGGRTEAFF. The CDR3 region has the DNA TGTGCCAGCTCGGAGGGCGGACGCACTGAAGCTTTCTTT.

Only one count was recorded for this clone. The J gene is TRBJ2-3, the V gene TRBV6-5, with D unresolved. The CDR3 covers 15 residues. Germline CDR1 and CDR2: MNHEY and SVGAGI. Trimming shortened V by 2 bases and J by 2 bases, and 11 bases separated the two germline ends. In nucleotides, the CDR3 is TGTGCCAGCAGTTACCAAAGCCTAACCACAGATACGCAGTATTTT. Amino acid sequence: CASSYQSLTTDTQYF.

This clone turned up a few times. The rearrangement joins TRBV5-1 to TRBJ1-6, with 8 bases identical to TRBD1. There are 17 residues in the CDR3. The V gene's germline CDR1 is SGHRS and CDR2 YFSETQ. With 0 bases clipped from V and 6 bases from J, the junction kept 8 bases outside the gene matches. CDR3 region: CASSLDGQGLGNSPLHF. CDR3 bases: TGCGCCAGCAGCTTGGACGGACAGGGATTGGGTAATTCACCCCTCCACTTT.

This chain connects TRBV7-8 to TRBJ2-5; 9 bases are a match to TRBD2. The CDR3 contains 19 residues. Per the germline V gene, CDR1 is SGHVS and CDR2 is FQNEAQ. J was trimmed by 1 base and V by 1 base; bases with no gene match: 13. Here the CDR3 DNA reads TGTGCCAGCAGCTTAGAGGGAGGTAGCGGGGGCCCAGCCCAAGAGACCCAGTACTTC. It specifies CASSLEGGSGGPAQETQYF.

This CDR3 is CASRSGQGASGEQYF. The CDR3 DNA sequence: TGCGCCAGCAGGTCGGGACAGGGGGCTTCGGGCGAGCAGTACTTC. The chain uses TRBV5-1 and TRBJ2-7; 12 bases fit TRBD1. Germline lookup yields CDR1 SGHRS and CDR2 YFSETQ. CDR3 length: 15 residues. J lost 6 bases, V lost 5 bases, and 9 bases had no gene match. Full variable domain (outside the CDR3, taken from reference TRBV5-1 and TRBJ2-7): KAGVTQTPRYLIKTRGQQVTLSCSPISGHRSVSWYQQTPGQGLQFLFEYFSETQRNKGNFPGRFSGRQFSNSRSEMNVSTLELGDSALYLCASRSGQGASGEQYFGPGTRLTVT.

This chain uses TRBV28 with TRBJ1-2; D remains unclear. CDR1 is MDHEN, CDR2 SYDVKM, per germline. Trimming took 3 bases from V and 3 from J, leaving 17 bases between them. The CDR3 covers 16 residues. The CDR3 bases are TGTGCCAGCAGTTTCCGAGCCGGGTTAATGTACTATGGCTACACCTTC. Its translation: CASSFRAGLMYYGYTF.

This sequence joins TRBV6-5 and TRBJ2-7, with 8 bases matching TRBD1. The CDR3 runs to 14 residues. The germline V gene encodes CDR1 MNHEY and CDR2 SVGAGI. Trimming cost V 6 bases and J 2 bases; bases outside gene matches: 6. CDR3 amino acids: CASRLGQATYEQYF. CDR3 DNA sequence: TGTGCCAGCAGATTGGGACAGGCCACCTACGAGCAGTACTTC.

The chain couples TRBV5-1 to TRBJ2-1; D might be TRBD2 (6 bases). V shed 0 bases and J shed 7 bases, with 14 bases lying between them. The CDR3 contains 15 residues. Germline V gene lookup returns CDR1 SGHRS and CDR2 YFSETQ. Written as DNA, the CDR3 is TGCGCCAGCAGCTTGGGATCGGGAGTTGGGAATGAGCAGTTCTTC. It yields the protein CASSLGSGVGNEQFF. Filled out from reference TRBV5-1 and TRBJ2-1, the complete variable domain reads KAGVTQTPRYLIKTRGQQVTLSCSPISGHRSVSWYQQTPGQGLQFLFEYFSETQRNKGNFPGRFSGRQFSNSRSEMNVSTLELGDSALYLCASSLGSGVGNEQFFGPGTRLTVL.

The chain couples TRBV5-1 to TRBJ2-5; unclear D gene. CDR1 and CDR2 from the germline V gene are SGHRS and YFSETQ. Between the trimmed V and J ends, which lost 0 bases and 5 bases, there was a span of 8 bases. This CDR3 is built from 13 residues. CDR3 amino acids: CASSLGSGETQYF. The CDR3 DNA follows: TGCGCCAGCAGCTTGGGCTCGGGTGAGACCCAGTACTTC. Variable domain in full (rest from reference TRBV5-1 and TRBJ2-5): KAGVTQTPRYLIKTRGQQVTLSCSPISGHRSVSWYQQTPGQGLQFLFEYFSETQRNKGNFPGRFSGRQFSNSRSEMNVSTLELGDSALYLCASSLGSGETQYFGPGTRLLVL.